This TCR beta chain was identified during a study of CD8 T cells in ankylosing spondylitis. Points on this clonotype: Its antigen is unidentified.

TCRdb passed the 5' RACE reads through MiXCR, listing each CDR3 protein once. Of over 700,000 distinct CDR3 sequences in the sample, around a fifth were seen once. Study findings and constraints: Eight highly homologous variants formed a TCR beta motif that appeared characteristic of ankylosing spondylitis blood. Matched synovial fluid from ankylosing spondylitis patients was reported to be enriched for disease-linked clones.

V shed 1 base and J 5 bases; nucleotides not matched to a gene: 17. This CDR3 is built from 19 residues. Germline CDR1 SGHTA, CDR2 FQGTGA. The sequenced sample consisted of blood, either unsorted or a sorted T cell fraction (not recorded which). The TCR comes from a male donor with ankylosing spondylitis. The chain employs TRBV7-3 and TRBJ2-3; 8 bases align to TRBD2. Here the CDR3 reads CASSLRGKGAGATLDTQYF. CDR3 in DNA: TGTGCCAGCAGCTTAAGGGGCAAGGGAGCGGGAGCCACCCTAGATACGCAGTATTTT.